These 8 T cell receptor beta chains originate from one sample sequenced in a study of T-cell memory formation after mild COVID-19. One entry per CDR3 protein, called by TCRdb with MiXCR from the 5' RACE reads. The sample has 350,000 to 500,000 distinct CDR3 sequences; about 20% are singletons. Sequencing input: PBMCs or a T cell subset sorted from them (not recorded which). All receptors derive from a man younger than 35 who had mild COVID-19 (a few samples of this study predate the infection). Cell type and time point are not known.

This chain uses TRBV9 with TRBJ2-1, with 7 bases that match TRBD2. Per germline, CDR1 SGDLS and CDR2 YYNGEE. The CDR3 is 16 amino acids. V shed 0 bases and J 3 bases; nucleotides not matched to a gene: 6. The CDR3 DNA reads as TGTGCCAGCAGCGTAGGGGGGGGACTGATCTACAATGAGCAGTTCTTC. This encodes CASSVGGGLIYNEQFF. Combining the CDR3 with reference TRBV9 and TRBJ2-1 gives the whole variable domain DSGVTQTPKHLITATGQRVTLRCSPRSGDLSVYWYQQSLDQGLQFLIQYYNGEERAKGNILERFSAQQFPDLHSELNLSSLELGDSALYFCASSVGGGLIYNEQFFGPGTRLTVL.

J is TRBJ1-5 and V is TRBV5-1, with 11 bases that match TRBD1. This CDR3 has 14 amino acids. Germline CDR1 SGHRS, CDR2 YFSETQ. V lost 4 bases to trimming and J lost 6 bases; unmatched junction nucleotides: 3. The CDR3 coding sequence is TGCGCCAGCAGCGCGGGACAGGGGGGTCAGCCCCAGCATTTT. Translated, it gives CASSAGQGGQPQHF.

This clonotype has just a few counts. V is TRBV6-6 and J is TRBJ2-7; D assignment may be TRBD1 or TRBD2 (7 bases each). Between the trimmed V and J ends, which lost 7 bases and 0 bases, there was a span of 16 bases. Germline V gene sequence: CDR1 MNHNY, CDR2 SVGAGI (reference sequence). The CDR3 is 15 amino acids. The chain's CDR3 is CASMPGGQSSYEQYF. The CDR3 DNA sequence: TGTGCCAGCATGCCGGGGGGACAGAGCTCCTACGAGCAGTACTTC.

The chain joins TRBV1 to TRBJ1-2; the table's D call, TRBD1, has no DNA check behind it. TRBV1 is a pseudogene locus. The CDR3 consists of 13 residues. In nucleotides, the CDR3 is TGCACCAGCAGCCTTTTGGGGGCGAAGGGCTACACCTTC. Its translation is CTSSLLGAKGYTF.

The chain joins TRBV2 to TRBJ1-5; D unresolved. Germline V gene data show CDR1 as SNHLY and CDR2 as FYNNEI. Trimming removed 0 bases at V and 1 base at J, with 13 bases between. The CDR3 consists of 17 residues. CDR3 sequence (DNA): TGTGCCAGCAGTGAAGCGTTTAAAGGGAGGAGCAATCAGCCCCAGCATTTT. Protein: CASSEAFKGRSNQPQHF. The complete variable domain, with remaining parts taken from reference TRBV2 and TRBJ1-5, reads EPEVTQTPSHQVTQMGQEVILRCVPISNHLYFYWYRQILGQKVEFLVSFYNNEISEKSEIFDDQFSVERPDGSNFTLKIRSTKLEDSAMYFCASSEAFKGRSNQPQHFGDGTRLSIL.

The chain recombines TRBV6-6 with TRBJ2-3; D gene uncertain. Looked up from germline, CDR1 is MNHNY and CDR2 is SVGAGI (reference sequence). Between the trimmed V and J ends, which lost 6 bases and 0 bases, there was a span of 7 bases. CDR3 length equals 13 residues. The CDR3 DNA follows: TGTGCCAGCAGCGACAAGAGCACAGATACGCAGTATTTT. Residues: CASSDKSTDTQYF.

In its sample, this clonotype was seen a few times. This chain's CDR3 is CASSSHIDRVTGNTIYF. The CDR3 region has the DNA TGTGCCAGCAGCTCACACATCGACAGGGTAACTGGAAACACCATATATTTT. The rearrangement joins TRBV7-6 to TRBJ1-3; TRBD1 matches 7 bases. V was clipped by 4 bases and J by 2 bases; unmatched bases: 11. Germline-derived CDR1 and CDR2 are SGHVS and FNYEAQ. The CDR3 is 17 residues long. Full variable domain (missing parts from reference TRBV7-6 and TRBJ1-3): GAGVSQSPRYKVTKRGQDVALRCDPISGHVSLYWYRQALGQGPEFLTYFNYEAQQDKSGLPNDRFSAERPEGSISTLTIQRTEQRDSAMYRCASSSHIDRVTGNTIYFGEGSWLTVV.

This clonotype was seen many times. J is TRBJ2-3 and V is TRBV7-3, with a weak D call TRBD2 (5 bases). The CDR3 runs to 14 residues. Germline V gene sequence: CDR1 SGHTA, CDR2 FQGTGA. Trimming stripped 4 bases from V and 5 bases from J, with 13 bases between. CDR3 bases: TGTGCCAGCAGCTCGAATCATGGAGGAGATACGCAGTATTTT. Translated, it gives CASSSNHGGDTQYF.